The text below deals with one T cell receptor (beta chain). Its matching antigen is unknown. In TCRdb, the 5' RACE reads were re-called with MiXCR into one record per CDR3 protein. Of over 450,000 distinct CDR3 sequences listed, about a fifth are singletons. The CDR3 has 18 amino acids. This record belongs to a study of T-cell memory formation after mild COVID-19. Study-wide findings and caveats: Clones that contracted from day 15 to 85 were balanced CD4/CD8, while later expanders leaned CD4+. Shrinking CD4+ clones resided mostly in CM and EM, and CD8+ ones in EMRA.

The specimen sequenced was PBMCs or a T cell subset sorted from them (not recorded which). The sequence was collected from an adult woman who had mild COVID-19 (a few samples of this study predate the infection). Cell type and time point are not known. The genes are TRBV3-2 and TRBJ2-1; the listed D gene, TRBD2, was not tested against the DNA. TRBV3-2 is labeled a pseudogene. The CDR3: CASSQDRPLAGGYNEQFF. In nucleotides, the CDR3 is TGTGCCAGCAGCCAAGATCGCCCACTAGCGGGAGGGTACAATGAGCAGTTCTTC.